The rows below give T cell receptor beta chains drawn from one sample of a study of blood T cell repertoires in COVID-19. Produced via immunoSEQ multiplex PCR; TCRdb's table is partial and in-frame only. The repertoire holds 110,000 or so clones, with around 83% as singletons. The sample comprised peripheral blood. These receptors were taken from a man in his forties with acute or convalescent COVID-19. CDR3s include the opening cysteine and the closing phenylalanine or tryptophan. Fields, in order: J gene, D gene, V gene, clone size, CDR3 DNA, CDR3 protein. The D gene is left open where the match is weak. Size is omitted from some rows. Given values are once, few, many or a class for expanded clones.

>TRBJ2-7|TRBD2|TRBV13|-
TGTGCCAGCAGCGAAAGCGGGGCCGAGCAGTACTTC
CASSESGAEQYF
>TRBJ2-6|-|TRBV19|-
TGTGCCAGCAGGGTCCCTGGGGCCAACGTCCTGACTTTC
CASRVPGANVLTF
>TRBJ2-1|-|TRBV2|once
TGTGCCAGCACCGCGGGACGGTACAATGAGCAGTTCTTC
CASTAGRYNEQFF
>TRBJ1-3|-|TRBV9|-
TGTGCCAGCAGCGTTTACTCCGGACAAACCCTTGGAAACACCATATATTTT
CASSVYSGQTLGNTIYF
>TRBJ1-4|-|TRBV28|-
TGTGCCAGCAGTTCACCGGGGGGGAATTTTAGGGAAAAACTGTTTTTT
CASSSPGGNFREKLFF
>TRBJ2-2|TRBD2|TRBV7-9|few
TGTGCCAGCAGTTACGGACTAGCGGGGGCCACCATAGTCGGGGAGCTGTTTTTT
CASSYGLAGATIVGELFF
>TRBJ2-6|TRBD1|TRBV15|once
TGTGCCACCAGCAACCGGGACAGGGGTCTAGGGGCCAACGTCCTGACTTTC
CATSNRDRGLGANVLTF
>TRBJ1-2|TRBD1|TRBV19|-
TGTGCCAGTGGACAGGGGAAGGGGGCTGGTGGCTACACCTTC
CASGQGKGAGGYTF
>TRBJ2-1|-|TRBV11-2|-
TGTGCCAGCGGCGGCGGGCGGTACAATGAGCAGTTCTTC
CASGGGRYNEQFF
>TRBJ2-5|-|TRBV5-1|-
TGCGCCAGCAGCTTGCTTGGAAAAAAACCGGGGACCCAGTACTTC
CASSLLGKKPGTQYF
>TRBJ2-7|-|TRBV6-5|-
TGTGCCAGCAGTTACGGGGACACCATCTCCTACGAGCAGTACTTC
CASSYGDTISYEQYF
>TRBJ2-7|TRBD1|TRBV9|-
TGTGCCAGCAGCGTAGTACCTACCACAGGGGGACACGAGCAGTACTTC
CASSVVPTTGGHEQYF
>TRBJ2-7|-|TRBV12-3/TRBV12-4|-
TGTGCCAGCAGTTTAGCGCCGGCCTACGAGCAGTACTTC
CASSLAPAYEQYF
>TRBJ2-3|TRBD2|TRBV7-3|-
TGTGCCAGCAGTTCTCGGGGGGGAGATACGCAGTATTTT
CASSSRGGDTQYF
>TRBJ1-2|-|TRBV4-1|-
TGCGCCAGCAGCCAAGATAGGGGCCTCTCTAACTATGGCTACACCTTC
CASSQDRGLSNYGYTF
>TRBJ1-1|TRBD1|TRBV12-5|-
TGTGCTAGTGGTACCGCAGGGGGCAAAGCTTTCTTT
CASGTAGGKAFF